What follows are 21 T cell receptor beta chains derived from one specimen sequenced in a study of shared clonotypes between healthy human individuals. Using immunoSEQ multiplex PCR, the repertoire was profiled, and TCRdb retains in-frame clones only, with some absent. The sample holds approximately 1.5 million clones; approximately 98% are singletons and the top ten take 0.4% to 0.55%. Sample: naive CD4+ T cells sorted from blood. Described subset: CD45RA+ positively selected. These receptor sequences come from a man aged 25 to 45 in good health.

The V and J genes are TRBV5-1 and TRBJ2-7; 9 nucleotides line up with TRBD1. The CDR3 runs 14 residues. Looked up from germline, CDR1 is SGHRS and CDR2 is YFSETQ. The trim removed 5 bases at V and 5 bases at J, leaving 8 bases unmatched. CDR3 sequence: CASSRDRVLHEQYF. The CDR3 DNA reads as TGCGCCAGCAGTCGGGACAGGGTGTTACACGAGCAGTACTTC.

The rearrangement uses TRBV18 and TRBJ1-6; 9 positions agree with TRBD1. The length of the CDR3 is 16 residues. CDR1 and CDR2 (germline): KGHSH, LQKENI. J was trimmed by 7 bases and V by 6 bases; bases with no gene match: 10. The CDR3 spells CASSEQGAGSNSPLHF. CDR3 in DNA: TGTGCCAGCTCTGAACAGGGGGCCGGGTCCAATTCACCCCTCCACTTT.

The chain couples TRBV7-6 to TRBJ2-5, with TRBD1 matching over 10 bases. The CDR3 runs 15 residues. The ends lost 4 bases at V and 5 bases at J; junction bases unmatched: 7. The germline V gene encodes CDR1 SGHVS and CDR2 FNYEAQ. Written as DNA, the CDR3 is TGTGCCAGCAGCTCGTTCGGGACAGGGGTGGAGACCCAGTACTTC. As protein: CASSSFGTGVETQYF.

V is TRBV7-9 and J is TRBJ1-1; TRBD1 matches 10 bases. Germline CDR1 is SEHNR and CDR2 is FQNEAQ (reference sequence). Trimming took 5 bases from V and 11 from J; bases not matched to a gene: 8. The CDR3 spans 13 residues. CDR3 sequence reads: CASSPTDRGLAFF. DNA for the CDR3: TGTGCCAGCAGCCCGACCGACAGGGGGCTCGCTTTCTTT.

The chain has TRBV5-1 and TRBJ2-3, with D possibly being TRBD1 (5 bases). From germline, CDR1 is SGHRS and CDR2 YFSETQ. The CDR3 sequence is 18 residues long. V was cut by 0 bases and J by 0 bases, with 17 bases left in between. In DNA form, the CDR3 reads TGCGCCAGCAGCTTGGTTCTCAGGGCCCAGCTGAGCACAGATACGCAGTATTTT. Translating gives CASSLVLRAQLSTDTQYF.

The chain employs TRBV9 and TRBJ2-4; 9 nucleotides align to TRBD1. Germline V lookup: CDR1 SGDLS, CDR2 YYNGEE. V shed 0 bases, J shed 5 bases, and the junction held 3 bases outside the gene matches. The CDR3 has 15 amino acids. DNA for the CDR3: TGTGCCAGCAGCGTAGGGACAGGGGTTGAAAACATTCAGTACTTC. Residues: CASSVGTGVENIQYF.

The chain links TRBV10-3 to TRBJ2-7; 14 bases align to TRBD2. Germline V CDR1 and CDR2: ENHRY, SYGVKD. The length of the CDR3 is 16 residues. Trimming took 3 bases from V and 4 from J; bases not matched to a gene: 5. The CDR3 DNA reads as TGTGCCATCAGTGATGGTAGACTAGCGGGAGGGTACGAGCAGTACTTC. Translation gives CAISDGRLAGGYEQYF.

The rearrangement uses TRBV5-1 and TRBJ2-1, with D possibly being TRBD2 (6 bases). Germline values: CDR1 SGHRS, CDR2 YFSETQ. This CDR3 has 16 residues. V was clipped by 2 bases and J by 0 bases, with 12 bases between them. The CDR3, as DNA: TGCGCCAGCAGCTTAGGACTACTGAGCTCCTACAATGAGCAGTTCTTC. Translation gives CASSLGLLSSYNEQFF.

The J gene is TRBJ2-7, the V gene TRBV4-3; TRBD2 agrees at 7 bases. Losses at the gene ends were 8 bases for V and 6 bases for J; bases not matched to a gene: 10. Looked up from germline, CDR1 is LGHNA and CDR2 is YSLEER. The CDR3 sequence is 13 residues long. In DNA form, the CDR3 reads TGCGCCAGCGCACTGGGACTACCTTTCGAGCAGTACTTC. Encoded protein: CASALGLPFEQYF.

The rearrangement links TRBV25-1 to TRBJ2-7; D is perhaps TRBD1 or TRBD2 (5 bases each). The CDR3 is 13 amino acids. The germline V and J ends were trimmed by 3 bases and 5 bases, with 11 bases remaining between them. Germline CDR1 is MGHDK and CDR2 is SYGVNS. CDR3 loop: CASSDLRDHEQYF. CDR3 nucleotides: TGTGCCAGCAGTGACCTCAGGGACCACGAGCAGTACTTC.

The chain carries TRBV27 and TRBJ2-7, with 7 nucleotides matching TRBD1. This CDR3 is 14 amino acids long. J was trimmed by 7 bases and V by 5 bases; bases with no gene match: 11. Germline loops: CDR1 MNHEY, CDR2 SMNVEV (reference sequence). The CDR3 DNA is TGTGCCAGCAGTCCCGGACAGGCCCGAAGGGAGCAGTACTTC. Protein: CASSPGQARREQYF.

This clone has a single count. The chain couples TRBV2 to TRBJ1-1; D might be TRBD1 (5 bases). The germline V and J ends were trimmed by 3 bases and 1 base, with 18 bases remaining between them. The CDR3 is 17 residues long. Germline assignment: CDR1 SNHLY and CDR2 FYNNEI. The CDR3 region has the DNA TGTGCCAGCAGTGATGGGGGGTTCGGTCTTGCGAACACTGAAGCTTTCTTT. Translating gives CASSDGGFGLANTEAFF.

The V and J genes are TRBV6-5 and TRBJ2-5, with D tentatively TRBD2 (6 bases). Trimming took off 7 bases at V and 3 bases at J, with 18 bases between the two ends. CDR3 size: 15 residues. Germline CDR1 and CDR2: MNHEY and SVGAGI. CDR3 sequence: CASTQSWGVKETQYF. The DNA of the CDR3 is TGTGCCAGCACCCAGAGCTGGGGGGTTAAAGAGACCCAGTACTTC.

This chain connects TRBV27 to TRBJ2-1; D is possibly TRBD2 (6 bases). The V end was cut by 5 bases, the J end by 0 bases, with 11 bases between. Per germline, CDR1 MNHEY and CDR2 SMNVEV (reference sequence). This CDR3 comprises 15 residues. The CDR3 bases are TGTGCCAGCAGTATCGGGGGAAGCTCCTACAATGAGCAGTTCTTC. Translated: CASSIGGSSYNEQFF.

This chain uses TRBV5-4 with TRBJ2-5, with D hard to call. Trimming took 2 bases from V and 4 from J, leaving 15 bases between them. This CDR3 region has 15 residues. Germline-derived CDR1 and CDR2 are SGHNT and YYREEE (reference sequence). The CDR3 sequence is CASSFSWLPGETQYF. The CDR3 region has the DNA TGTGCCAGCAGCTTCTCCTGGCTCCCGGGAGAGACCCAGTACTTC.

The V call is TRBV9, the J call TRBJ1-2; no reliable D call. Deletions cut 0 bases from V and 2 bases from J, with 8 bases between. Germline assignment: CDR1 SGDLS and CDR2 YYNGEE. This CDR3 comprises 14 residues. CDR3: CASSVGVGNYGYTF. CDR3 nucleotides: TGTGCCAGCAGCGTAGGTGTAGGGAACTATGGCTACACCTTC.

The chain uses TRBV2 and TRBJ2-1, with D possibly being TRBD2 (5 bases). Between the trimmed V and J ends, which lost 9 bases and 3 bases, there was a span of 12 bases. Germline CDR1 and CDR2: SNHLY and FYNNEI. The CDR3 has 13 amino acids. This chain's CDR3 is CASTGRLYNEQFF. CDR3 nucleotides: TGTGCCAGTACGGGAAGGCTCTACAATGAGCAGTTCTTC.

This clone was found once. The chain uses TRBV29-1 and TRBJ2-1, with 7 bases fitting TRBD2. This CDR3 has 14 residues. Germline values: CDR1 SQVTM, CDR2 ANQGSEA. With 4 bases clipped from V and 8 bases from J, the junction kept 11 bases outside the gene matches. The CDR3 here is CSVGSLRELYEQFF. As DNA, the CDR3 is TGCAGCGTTGGGTCTTTGCGGGAGTTGTATGAGCAGTTCTTC.

The J gene is TRBJ2-2, the V gene TRBV5-1; 10 bases are a match to TRBD1. There are 16 residues in the CDR3. Germline V CDR1 and CDR2: SGHRS, YFSETQ. V lost 3 bases, J lost 4 bases, and 6 bases stayed unmatched. CDR3 DNA: TGCGCCAGCAGCTATTTGGGACAGGGGAGCACCGGGGAGCTGTTTTTT. This encodes CASSYLGQGSTGELFF.

The genes are TRBV9 and TRBJ2-5; 13 nucleotides agree with TRBD2. Germline V gives CDR1 SGDLS, CDR2 YYNGEE. This CDR3 comprises 15 residues. Trimming removed 5 bases from V and 3 bases from J; junction bases left unmatched: 4. CDR3 nucleotide sequence: TGTGCCAGCAGTTGGGGGACTAGCGGGGAAGAGACCCAGTACTTC. Amino acids: CASSWGTSGEETQYF.

The gene calls are TRBV28 and TRBJ2-7, with no clear D. The CDR3 is 14 amino acids. CDR1 and CDR2 from the germline V gene are MDHEN and SYDVKM. V lost 5 bases to trimming and J lost 0 bases, with 11 bases between them. CDR3 sequence (DNA): TGTGCCAGCAGTGCCCTCCCTAGCTCCTACGAGCAGTACTTC. Encoded protein: CASSALPSSYEQYF.